Listed below are T cell receptor beta chains from one sample, sequenced in a study of blood T cell repertoires in COVID-19. TCRdb's copy holds only in-frame clones and misses some; the assay was immunoSEQ multiplex PCR. The repertoire consists of 75,000 to 85,000 clones, with 88% occurring once and the leading ten covering around 40%. Sequenced input: peripheral blood. The receptors originated from a human donor in a cohort sampled during active COVID-19. CDR3s include the opening cysteine and the closing phenylalanine or tryptophan. A D gene is named only where the DNA matches it firmly. The size of a clone is reported for some rows only, either as once, few or many, or as a class for expanded clones.

j_gene	d_gene	abundance	v_gene	CDR3nt	CDR3aa
TRBJ2-1	TRBD1	NA	TRBV24-1	TGTGCCACCAGTGCCCAAGACAGGGGATATGAGTTCTTC	CATSAQDRGYEFF
TRBJ2-1	TRBD2	few	TRBV11-3	TGTGCCAGCAGCCTTAGGACTAGCGGGGGCTACAATGAGCAGTTCTTC	CASSLRTSGGYNEQFF
TRBJ1-4	NA	NA	TRBV9	TGTGCCAGCAGCCCCTCCCCTGAGGCTAATGAAAAACTGTTTTTT	CASSPSPEANEKLFF
TRBJ1-1	NA	NA	TRBV19	TGTGCCAGTATGCAGGGGAGATTTGGCACTGAAGCTTTCTTT	CASMQGRFGTEAFF
TRBJ2-7	NA	once	TRBV29-1	TGCAGCGCCCGAGGGGGAATGTCCTACGAGCAGTACTTC	CSARGGMSYEQYF
TRBJ1-2	NA	NA	TRBV5-1	TGCGCCAGCAGCTTCGTGGGGCGCCAGGGGAACTATGGCTACACCTTC	CASSFVGRQGNYGYTF
TRBJ2-5	TRBD2	NA	TRBV27	TGTGCCAGCAGTTCCCGGGGAGCGGGAGGAAGGTGGGAGACCCAGTACTTC	CASSSRGAGGRWETQYF
TRBJ1-1	NA	NA	TRBV18	TGTGCCAGCTCACTTAGCGGGGGCGCTGAAGCTTTCTTT	CASSLSGGAEAFF
TRBJ2-1	NA	NA	TRBV21-1	TGTGCCAGCATCTTTTGCCGGGACAGGGAGAATGAGCAGTTCTTC	CASIFCRDRENEQFF
TRBJ2-2	NA	NA	TRBV19	TGTGCCAGTAGTCCAAGAAAAGGGGCACGTGGGGCCGGGGAGCTGTTTTTT	CASSPRKGARGAGELFF
TRBJ1-1	NA	once	TRBV6-6	TGTGCCAGCAGTTACCTGGACAGTATGAACACTGAAGCTTTCTTT	CASSYLDSMNTEAFF
TRBJ2-7	TRBD1	NA	TRBV18	TGTGCCAGCTCACCGGGGACAGGCGACGAGCAGTACTTC	CASSPGTGDEQYF
TRBJ1-5	NA	NA	TRBV5-6	TGTGCCAGCAGCTTGGGACAGCAATATCAGCCCCAGCATTTT	CASSLGQQYQPQHF
TRBJ1-5	NA	NA	TRBV5-1	TGCGCCAGCAGCTTGGACGGTCAGCCCCAGCATTTT	CASSLDGQPQHF
TRBJ1-3	NA	NA	TRBV5-4	TGTGCCAGCAGCCACCTTGGGGCGAGGCCTTACTCTGGAAACACCATATATTTT	CASSHLGARPYSGNTIYF
TRBJ2-4	TRBD1	NA	TRBV6-1	TGTGCCAGCACTGCAGCCGGGACAGGGGGCGGATATGGCAAAAACATTCAGTACTTC	CASTAAGTGGGYGKNIQYF
TRBJ2-1	NA	NA	TRBV28	TGTGCCAGCACCTCTCCGCAGTCCTACAATGAGCAGTTCTTC	CASTSPQSYNEQFF
TRBJ1-2	TRBD1	NA	TRBV5-1	TGCGCCAGCAGCGAGGGACAGGGGGCGGGCGGCTACACCTTC	CASSEGQGAGGYTF